This passage covers 18 T cell receptor beta chains from one sample sequenced in a study of T cell repertoires in cytomegalovirus infection. What these receptors recognize is not known. TCRdb redid the calling of the reads with MiXCR, one entry per CDR3 protein. In the table there are about 900,000 distinct CDR3 sequences, 31% of which are singletons. This specimen consisted of cultured CD8+ T cells from PBMCs, obtained from culture after CMV antigen stimulation. These receptors all stem from a human donor in good health (CMV status not recorded). Some clones in this sample may be carry-over from other donors' samples.

This chain joins TRBV6-5 and TRBJ2-3; D may match TRBD1 or TRBD2 (5 bases each). CDR3 size: 17 residues. The germline V and J ends were trimmed by 0 bases and 0 bases, with 13 bases remaining between them. The germline V gene has CDR1 MNHEY and CDR2 SVGAGI. The CDR3, as DNA: TGTGCCAGCAGTTACTCCCTCCGGGACGGTAGCACAGATACGCAGTATTTT. This encodes CASSYSLRDGSTDTQYF.

The chain is built from TRBV7-6 and TRBJ2-5; TRBD2 matches 7 bases. Germline V CDR1 and CDR2: SGHVS, FNYEAQ. V lost 1 base and J lost 5; bases outside the gene matches: 7. This CDR3 spans 15 amino acids. CDR3 sequence reads: CASSLGGGFGETQYF. CDR3 in DNA: TGTGCCAGCAGCTTAGGGGGGGGGTTCGGTGAGACCCAGTACTTC.

This chain joins TRBV11-1 and TRBJ2-3, with 13 bases aligning to TRBD2. CDR1 is SGHAT, CDR2 FQDESV, per germline (reference sequence). The CDR3 totals 18 residues. V lost 5 bases, J lost 0 bases, and 8 bases stayed unmatched. For the CDR3, the DNA is TGTGCCAGCAGCCTTGGACTAGCGGGGGCCTCTAGCACAGATACGCAGTATTTT. Protein sequence: CASSLGLAGASSTDTQYF.

Regarding this clonotype: A read error is possible here, since a much larger clone lies one base away. The chain combines TRBV7-6 with TRBJ1-6, with a tentative D call TRBD1 (5 bases). The length of the CDR3 is 16 residues. The germline V gene encodes CDR1 SGHVS and CDR2 FNYEAQ. The CDR3 reads CVSSPLFLRGNSPLHF. CDR3 DNA sequence: TGTGTCAGCAGCCCCCTGTTCCTGAGGGGAAATTCACCCCTCCACTTT.

This chain joins TRBV27 and TRBJ2-7; 7 bases line up with TRBD2. The germline CDR1 and CDR2 sequences are MNHEY and SMNVEV (reference sequence). This CDR3 contains 14 residues. With V trimmed by 4 bases and J by 2 bases, 5 bases remained unmatched. CDR3 DNA: TGTGCCAGCAGTTCAGGCGGGAGAGCCTACGAGCAGTACTTC. Amino acids: CASSSGGRAYEQYF.

This clonotype was picked up a small number of times. V gene TRBV19 combines with J gene TRBJ1-4; 7 positions match TRBD1. CDR1 and CDR2 (germline): LNHDA, SQIVND (reference sequence). V was clipped by 8 bases and J by 7 bases; unmatched bases: 10. The CDR3 consists of 14 residues. This CDR3 reads CASQTDREGEKLFF. In DNA form, the CDR3 reads TGTGCCAGTCAGACCGACAGGGAAGGTGAAAAACTGTTTTTT.

This clonotype showed up just a few times. The chain employs TRBV6-2 or TRBV6-3 and TRBJ2-1, with a weak D call TRBD2 (5 bases). The CDR3 length is 13 residues. Germline V lookup: CDR1 MNHEY, CDR2 SVGEGT. Trimming took 2 bases from V and 6 from J, leaving 8 bases between them. The chain's CDR3 is CASSYLARNEQFF. In DNA form, the CDR3 reads TGTGCCAGCAGTTACCTAGCACGCAATGAGCAGTTCTTC.

The chain recombines TRBV10-3 with TRBJ1-4; D remains unclear. The CDR3 totals 12 residues. From germline, CDR1 is ENHRY and CDR2 SYGVKD. The ends were cut back, 4 bases at V and 5 bases at J, with 5 bases in the middle. The CDR3 DNA reads as TGTGCCATCAGTGGGTTGAATGAAAAACTGTTTTTT. This sequence encodes CAISGLNEKLFF.

This clonotype appeared a few times. V and J are TRBV4-1 and TRBJ1-1, with 8 bases that match TRBD1. V was pared by 5 bases and J by 1 base, with 3 bases of the junction left unmatched. Germline assignment: CDR1 MGHRA and CDR2 YSYEKL. This CDR3 is 14 amino acids long. CDR3 residues: CASSMTGENTEAFF. The CDR3 nucleotides read TGCGCCAGCAGCATGACAGGGGAGAACACTGAAGCTTTCTTT.

The CDR3 coding sequence is TGTGCCATTCCAGGGTTTGGGGCCGGGGAGCTGTTTTTT. It encodes CAIPGFGAGELFF. V gene TRBV6-1 combines with J gene TRBJ2-2, with D perhaps TRBD1 (5 bases). The germline V gene encodes CDR1 MNHNS and CDR2 SASEGT. The CDR3 has 13 residues. The ends were cut back, 10 bases at V and 6 bases at J, with 15 bases in the middle.

V usage is TRBV27 and J usage is TRBJ2-7; no clear D. Deletions cut 0 bases from V and 3 bases from J, with 9 bases between. Germline V gene lookup returns CDR1 MNHEY and CDR2 SMNVEV (reference sequence). The CDR3 runs to 14 residues. The CDR3 spells CASSLSVGSYEQYV. The CDR3 coding sequence is TGTGCCAGCAGTTTATCGGTGGGCAGCTACGAGCAGTACGTC.

The chain carries TRBV4-2 and TRBJ1-1; TRBD1 aligns across 8 bases. CDR3 length: 15 amino acids. Germline CDR1 reads LGHNA; CDR2 reads YNFKEQ. The V segment lost 4 bases and the J segment 1 base; nucleotides outside the gene matches: 5. The CDR3 DNA sequence: TGTGCCAGCAGCCCCCGGACAGGGCAGAACACTGAAGCTTTCTTT. Protein product: CASSPRTGQNTEAFF.

The rearrangement uses TRBV4-2 and TRBJ2-7, with D unresolved. V was shortened by 1 base and J by 0 bases, with 10 bases between the two germline ends. The CDR3 has 15 amino acids. Per the germline V gene, CDR1 is LGHNA and CDR2 is YNFKEQ. The CDR3 coding sequence is TGTGCCAGCAGCCAAGGGACGTCCAGCTCCTACGAGCAGTACTTC. Translated, it gives CASSQGTSSSYEQYF.

The rearrangement joins TRBV10-1 to TRBJ2-2, with 8 bases matching TRBD2. Germline V CDR1 and CDR2: WNHNN, SYGVQD (reference sequence). After removal of 3 bases from V and 4 bases from J, the junction contained 7 bases not matched to a gene. CDR3 length: 16 residues. In DNA, the CDR3 is TGCGCCAGCAGTGATCACGGGAGGGCTAGCACCGGGGAGCTGTTTTTT. This gives the protein CASSDHGRASTGELFF.

The chain joins TRBV6-8 to TRBJ2-1; 10 bases match TRBD2. The CDR3 runs to 18 residues. Trimming cost V 0 bases and J 9 bases; bases outside gene matches: 14. Germline values: CDR1 MNHGY, CDR2 SAAAGT. The CDR3 here is CASSYSEDAAGGSVEQFF. In nucleotides, the CDR3 is TGTGCCAGCAGTTACTCGGAGGACGCAGCGGGGGGGTCCGTTGAGCAGTTCTTC.

This clonotype was seen more than once but under ten times. The J gene is TRBJ1-5, the V gene TRBV6-2 or TRBV6-3; the match to TRBD1 covers 8 bases. CDR3 length: 15 residues. Looked up from germline, CDR1 is MNHEY and CDR2 is SVGEGT. Trimming cost V 5 bases and J 7 bases; bases outside gene matches: 10. The CDR3 region has the DNA TGTGCCAGCAGTCCCACCGAGTGGGACAGGCAGCCCCAGCATTTT. Amino acids: CASSPTEWDRQPQHF.

The table lists this clonotype with many counts. The rearrangement joins TRBV7-2 to TRBJ1-4; D is possibly TRBD1 (5 bases). Germline CDR1 SGHTA, CDR2 FQGNSA. The V and J ends lost 5 bases and 13 bases respectively, with 29 bases between them. The CDR3 has 17 amino acids. CDR3 sequence (DNA): TGTGCCAGCAGCCCGGGGGGAAAAGTTACTGGTCCTCCTGGACTGTTTTTT. Protein: CASSPGGKVTGPPGLFF.

The chain uses TRBV10-2 and TRBJ1-2; unclear D gene. This CDR3 spans 12 amino acids. Germline loops: CDR1 WSHSY, CDR2 SAAADI. V shed 8 bases and J shed 8 bases, with 15 bases lying between them. CDR3 loop: CASLTQRKGYTF. DNA for the CDR3: TGCGCCAGCCTGACTCAACGGAAGGGCTACACCTTC.